This T cell receptor (beta chain) appears in the sequencing data of a study of blood T cell repertoires in COVID-19. Study at large: Researchers got acute and convalescent COVID-19 samples from the United States, Italy and Spain. Nucleic acid was either cDNA or gDNA, and it came from T cells, B-cell-depleted T cells, or PBMCs.

Trimming cost V 1 base and J 3 bases; bases outside gene matches: 7. The CDR3 runs to 16 residues. From germline, CDR1 is MGHRA and CDR2 YSYEKL. Seattle patients were enrolled while actively infected and followed longitudinally. In the original processing: Using reference gene primer amplification, nucleated cell counts were estimated. Sequenced by immunoSEQ multiplex PCR; TCRdb stores in-frame clones only, minus some. Clonal size and the V and J genes are those of that table, whereas D and trimming came from the DNA. The sample has roughly 500,000 clones, approximately 92% seen once. The receptor's source is a man younger than 35 with COVID-19, enrolled during active disease. The gene calls are TRBV4-1 and TRBJ2-7; 9 bases line up with TRBD1. The material sequenced was peripheral blood. The CDR3 DNA reads TGCGCCAGCAGCCAAGTGGCCGGGACAGGGTTCTACGAGCAGTACTTC. It codes for CASSQVAGTGFYEQYF.